These 13 T cell receptor beta chains were sequenced from one sample in a study of Ad26.COV2.S vaccination and SARS-CoV-2 variants. Noted treatment: around 19 received Ad26.COV2.S at low or high dose, single or two shots; about 5 received placebo; per-sample allocation not given. Sampling occurred on day 63 after the first vaccine or placebo injection. The method was immunoSEQ multiplex PCR; TCRdb's version includes in-frame clones alone and lacks a portion of them. Counted here are about 350,000 clones, about 89% occurring once; the ten biggest clones make up approximately 5%. The specimen comprised peripheral blood, sampled in a trial of Ad26.COV2.S vaccine versus placebo. Source of these receptors: a person between 18 and 65 years old who received the Ad26.COV2.S COVID-19 vaccine or a placebo.

A note on this clone: One end of the junction varies from germline; a read error may be responsible. The rearrangement uses TRBV5-8 and TRBJ2-7; perhaps TRBD2 as D (6 bases). The germline gives CDR1 SGHTS, CDR2 YDEGEE. This CDR3 spans 15 amino acids. The CDR3 nucleotides read TGTGCCAGCAGGTTGGGGGGTCGCTCTGACTACGAGCAGTACTTC. Protein: CASRLGGRSDYEQYF.

This clone was recorded only once. The genes are TRBV6-1 and TRBJ2-3, with TRBD2 as a possible D gene (7 bases). The germline V gene has CDR1 MNHNS and CDR2 SASEGT. The length of the CDR3 is 15 residues. Trimming took 1 base from V and 2 from J, leaving 10 bases between them. The CDR3 spells CASSEEAGATDTQYF. The CDR3 nucleotides are TGTGCCAGCAGTGAAGAGGCGGGGGCCACAGATACGCAGTATTTT.

This chain uses TRBV7-9 with TRBJ2-5; D may match TRBD1 or TRBD2 (7 bases each). The germline V gene has CDR1 SEHNR and CDR2 FQNEAQ (reference sequence). V lost 1 base to trimming and J lost 5 bases, with 14 bases between them. The CDR3 totals 15 residues. The CDR3 protein is CASSLGQGGRETQYF. The CDR3 DNA reads TGTGCCAGCAGCTTAGGTCAGGGGGGGCGCGAGACCCAGTACTTC.

This clone has a handful of counts. The chain uses TRBV18 and TRBJ2-2; D is undetermined. This CDR3 comprises 14 residues. The germline gives CDR1 KGHSH, CDR2 LQKENI. V dropped 3 bases and J dropped 5 bases, with 10 bases sitting between them. This CDR3 reads CASSPVSGTGELFF. In nucleotides, the CDR3 is TGTGCCAGCTCACCTGTATCTGGGACCGGGGAGCTGTTTTTT.

The gene calls are TRBV10-3 and TRBJ2-1; D not resolved. Trimming shortened V by 4 bases and J by 7 bases, and 5 bases separated the two germline ends. The germline CDR1 and CDR2 sequences are ENHRY and SYGVKD. The CDR3 totals 11 residues. The CDR3 spells CAISGVNEQFF. The CDR3 bases are TGTGCCATCAGTGGGGTGAATGAGCAGTTCTTC.

A single count supports this clone. V usage is TRBV6-5 and J usage is TRBJ2-3, with 9 bases fitting TRBD2. This CDR3 is 14 amino acids long. J gave up 0 bases and V 7 bases, and 2 bases lay outside the gene matches. CDR1 is MNHEY and CDR2 is SVGAGI in the germline V gene. The CDR3 reads CASTSGESTDTQYF. CDR3 sequence (DNA): TGTGCCAGCACTAGCGGGGAGAGCACAGATACGCAGTATTTT.

As for this clone: The same CDR3 is also encoded by other DNA sequences in this sample. The chain recombines TRBV27 with TRBJ2-1, with D uncertain. Trimming left V 0 bases short and J 5 bases short, with 8 bases between. In germline, CDR1 is MNHEY, CDR2 SMNVEV (reference sequence). The CDR3 sequence is 14 residues long. The CDR3 bases are TGTGCCAGCAGTTTATCGTCACAAAACAATGAGCAGTTCTTC. This codes for CASSLSSQNNEQFF.

J is TRBJ2-2 and V is TRBV2; TRBD2 matches at 9 bases. The J segment lost 4 bases and the V segment lost 3 bases, leaving 6 bases of the junction unmatched. Germline CDR1 is SNHLY and CDR2 is FYNNEI. The CDR3 has 16 amino acids. CDR3 coding DNA: TGTGCCAGCAGTGATTTAGCGGGAGTCGTCACCGGGGAGCTGTTTTTT. Translated, it gives CASSDLAGVVTGELFF.

The CDR3, as DNA: TGTGCCAGCAGCGCCGATAAGGAATGGGAAAAACTGTTTTTT. This gives the protein CASSADKEWEKLFF. V and J are TRBV9 and TRBJ1-4; the D is unclear. Trimming took 3 bases from V and 8 from J, leaving 14 bases between them. The germline CDR1 and CDR2 sequences are SGDLS and YYNGEE. CDR3 length equals 14 residues.

The gene calls are TRBV13 and TRBJ1-1; 9 bases align to TRBD1. CDR1 PRHDT and CDR2 FYEKMQ come from the germline V gene (reference sequence). The J segment lost 4 bases and the V segment lost 5 bases, leaving 14 bases of the junction unmatched. This CDR3 is built from 17 residues. The CDR3 reads CASSPTGTGTIGTEAFF. The CDR3 DNA follows: TGTGCCAGCAGCCCGACCGGGACAGGGACAATCGGCACTGAAGCTTTCTTT.

In nucleotides, the CDR3 is TGTGCCAGCAGCAAGAACCCGCACAAATCCCGCAATCAGCCCCAGCATTTT. Translating gives CASSKNPHKSRNQPQHF. This sequence joins TRBV21-1 and TRBJ1-5; the D segment call TRBD1 is taken from the table without a DNA check. TRBV21-1 is recorded as a pseudogene. The CDR3 spans 17 residues.

The chain links TRBV30 to TRBJ1-5, with D possibly matching TRBD1 (6 bases). The V and J ends lost 1 base and 7 bases respectively, with 11 bases between them. Germline CDR1 reads GTSNPN; CDR2 reads SVGIG (reference sequence). The CDR3 is made up of 13 amino acids. The DNA of the CDR3 is TGTGCCTGGAGTGAAAACCAGGGGCAGCCCCAGCATTTT. Its protein product is CAWSENQGQPQHF. Looking up the rest from reference TRBV30 and TRBJ1-5 gives the full variable domain: SQTIHQWPATLVQPVGSPLSLECTVEGTSNPNLYWYRQAAGRGLQLLFYSVGIGQISSEVPQNLSASRPQDRQFILSSKKLLLSDSGFYLCAWSENQGQPQHFGDGTRLSIL.

The chain is built from TRBV10-3 and TRBJ2-7; no clear D gene. The germline V gene encodes CDR1 ENHRY and CDR2 SYGVKD. Trimming took 1 base from V and 3 from J, leaving 7 bases between them. The CDR3 spans 13 residues. The CDR3 region is CAISELKGYEQYF. The CDR3 nucleotides are TGTGCCATCAGTGAGTTAAAAGGCTACGAGCAGTACTTC.